The rows below give T cell receptor beta chains drawn from one sample of a study of neurological immune-mediated disorders. TCRdb re-called the 5' RACE reads through MiXCR, storing one row per CDR3 protein. Of about 120,000 distinct CDR3 sequences listed, approximately 3.2% are singletons. The specimen sequenced was PBMCs. The receptor set was obtained from a woman aged 25 to 39 with multiple sclerosis. Each CDR3 is given with its conserved first and last residue.

TRBV7-9 CASSRVGGITEAFF
TRBV5-1 CASSIRTGGNTEAFF
TRBV20-1 CSAKDRAFAKNIQYF
TRBV6-2/TRBV6-3 CASSYEREQFF
TRBV5-1 CASSLEVGGDEQYF
TRBV2 CASRGTSSTREQYF
TRBV5-1 CASSSGQDYYGYTF
TRBV6-6 CASSYLGQDYEQYF
TRBV18 CASSPPGEDQPQHF
TRBV29-1 CSVADRIDTQYF
TRBV14 CASSQGQGVTYEQYF
TRBV20-1 CSASPAAVPSYEQYF
TRBV6-2/TRBV6-3 CASSYMGPGLAQYF
TRBV12-3/TRBV12-4 CASSRSGAREKLFF
TRBV12-5 CASGEPPGGAFF
TRBV7-6 CASSYRQGRNTEAFF
TRBV9 CASSTHGGSPLHF
TRBV12-3/TRBV12-4 CASSLTGGWEETQYF
TRBV4-3 CASSPGDYSTDTQYF
TRBV20-1 CSATRQGVVGYTF
TRBV20-1 CSALGQTKTYEQYF
TRBV20-1 CSASRAQRVGYGYTF
TRBV20-1 CSARWVEETQYF